A single sample is the source of the 27 T cell receptor beta chains below, sequenced in a study of CD4 T cells in relation to SARS-CoV-2 and coronaviruses. These receptors have no identified antigens. Before the COVID-19 pandemic, during about 2010-2018, CD4+ T cells were taken from unexposed donors. After about 10 days of culture, CD4+ T cells were isolated. Clones were read by immunoSEQ multiplex PCR, and TCRdb kept only the in-frame ones, dropping some. In the table there are approximately 17,000 clones, approximately 80% of which are singletons. The material sequenced was CD4+ T cells from PBMCs, cultured in vitro. The receptors derive from a human donor in good health.

V and J are TRBV20-1 and TRBJ2-5, with no clear D. Germline lookup yields CDR1 DFQATT and CDR2 SNEGSKA (reference sequence). With 5 bases removed from V and 2 bases from J, the gap between germline ends came to 6 bases. This CDR3 is built from 11 residues. The CDR3 DNA reads TGCAGTGCTGCTCAACAAGAGACCCAGTACTTC. It encodes CSAAQQETQYF.

The rearrangement joins TRBV10-1 to TRBJ2-3; 11 positions match TRBD2. CDR1 is WNHNN and CDR2 is SYGVQD in the germline V gene (reference sequence). V was pared by 6 bases and J by 8 bases, with 10 bases of the junction left unmatched. This CDR3 comprises 15 residues. CDR3 sequence (DNA): TGCGCCAGCAGCGTACTAGCGGGGGTGGAAGGTACGCAGTATTTT. It is translated as CASSVLAGVEGTQYF.

The chain combines TRBV5-5 with TRBJ2-1, with a possible D match to TRBD2 (5 bases). Trimming took off 0 bases at V and 6 bases at J, with 7 bases between the two ends. CDR1 is SGHKS and CDR2 is YYEKEE in the germline V gene (reference sequence). The CDR3 contains 13 residues. The CDR3 protein is CASSLVGGNEQFF. DNA of the CDR3: TGTGCCAGCAGCTTGGTTGGAGGCAATGAGCAGTTCTTC. Complete variable domain (other parts from reference TRBV5-5 and TRBJ2-1): DAGVTQSPTHLIKTRGQQVTLRCSPISGHKSVSWYQQVLGQGPQFIFQYYEKEERGRGNFPDRFSARQFPNYSSELNVNALLLGDSALYLCASSLVGGNEQFFGPGTRLTVL.

The chain has TRBV18 and TRBJ1-1; 8 bases match TRBD1. The germline gives CDR1 KGHSH, CDR2 LQKENI. The CDR3 runs 16 residues. J lost 0 bases, V lost 6 bases, and 9 bases had no gene match. The CDR3 loop is CASSFAADRVNTEAFF. As DNA, the CDR3 is TGTGCCAGCTCTTTTGCCGCGGACAGGGTGAACACTGAAGCTTTCTTT.

V gene TRBV6-1 combines with J gene TRBJ1-1, with TRBD1 matching 7 bases. Germline V gives CDR1 MNHNS, CDR2 SASEGT. The V segment lost 2 bases and the J segment 6 bases; nucleotides outside the gene matches: 12. This CDR3 region has 16 residues. The CDR3 spells CASSESGGLPMPEAFF. The CDR3 nucleotides read TGTGCCAGCAGTGAATCAGGGGGACTACCGATGCCTGAAGCTTTCTTT.

There are a few counts of this clone. The rearrangement joins TRBV5-4 to TRBJ2-3, with 7 bases identical to TRBD2. There are 15 residues in the CDR3. Germline assignment: CDR1 SGHNT and CDR2 YYREEE (reference sequence). V shed 4 bases and J 1 base; nucleotides not matched to a gene: 6. The CDR3 loop is CASSPASGGTDTQYF. DNA for the CDR3: TGTGCCAGCAGCCCAGCTAGCGGAGGCACAGATACGCAGTATTTT.

J is TRBJ1-1 and V is TRBV5-4; the match to TRBD1 covers 8 bases. CDR3 length: 13 residues. Per germline, CDR1 SGHNT and CDR2 YYREEE (reference sequence). V shed 1 base and J 8 bases; nucleotides not matched to a gene: 4. CDR3 sequence reads: CASSLQGAEEAFF. For the CDR3, the DNA is TGTGCCAGCAGCTTGCAGGGGGCGGAGGAAGCTTTCTTT.

The chain employs TRBV6-5 and TRBJ1-4; no reliable D call. The V end was cut by 6 bases, the J end by 8 bases, with 13 bases between. Germline CDR1 reads MNHEY; CDR2 reads SVGAGI. The CDR3 length is 13 residues. CDR3 in DNA: TGTGCCAGCAGACCGGTAACGAGGGAAAAACTGTTTTTT. Its translation: CASRPVTREKLFF.

The V gene is TRBV7-2, the J gene TRBJ2-7; either TRBD1 or TRBD2 may fit D (7 bases each). Germline V gives CDR1 SGHTA, CDR2 FQGNSA. V was clipped by 7 bases and J by 2 bases, with 18 bases between them. The CDR3 length is 15 residues. CDR3 residues: CASTQGGEQAYEQYF. CDR3 nucleotides: TGTGCCAGCACCCAGGGGGGGGAGCAGGCCTACGAGCAGTACTTC.

This CDR3 reads CASSSSALAGGRRDDEQFF. In DNA, the CDR3 is TGTGCCAGCAGCTCCTCCGCACTAGCGGGAGGGCGTCGCGACGATGAGCAGTTCTTC. V usage is TRBV5-4 and J usage is TRBJ2-1, with 13 bases lining up with TRBD2. Germline CDR1 and CDR2: SGHNT and YYREEE (reference sequence). The CDR3 totals 19 residues. V was pared by 3 bases and J by 8 bases, with 17 bases of the junction left unmatched.

In its sample, this clone was seen once. The CDR3 spells CASSRALGTTVEQYF. CDR3 DNA sequence: TGTGCCAGCAGTCGTGCCCTTGGGACAACGGTCGAGCAGTACTTC. The V call is TRBV6-5, the J call TRBJ2-7, with D possibly matching TRBD1 (6 bases). V was shortened by 5 bases and J by 6 bases, with 20 bases between the two germline ends. The CDR3 covers 15 residues. Germline V CDR1 and CDR2: MNHEY, SVGAGI.

This chain connects TRBV20-1 to TRBJ2-7; possibly TRBD2 for D (5 bases). The CDR3 is 13 amino acids. CDR1 DFQATT and CDR2 SNEGSKA come from the germline V gene (reference sequence). Trimming took 3 bases from V and 2 from J, leaving 11 bases between them. The CDR3 region is CSASSGEPYEQYF. CDR3 in DNA: TGCAGTGCTAGTTCCGGGGAGCCCTACGAGCAGTACTTC.

The J gene is TRBJ2-5, the V gene TRBV15, with D unresolved. Looked up from germline, CDR1 is LNHNV and CDR2 is YYDKDF (reference sequence). V lost 0 bases, J lost 4 bases, and 6 bases lay in between. This CDR3 spans 13 amino acids. This CDR3 is CATSRDLGETQYF. The CDR3 DNA is TGTGCCACCAGCAGAGATCTTGGAGAGACCCAGTACTTC.

The V and J genes are TRBV6-5 and TRBJ2-7; 8 bases fit TRBD2. The CDR3 is 14 amino acids. Germline loops: CDR1 MNHEY, CDR2 SVGAGI. J was trimmed by 1 base and V by 11 bases; bases with no gene match: 10. The DNA of the CDR3 is TGTGCCTGCTACAAAGCGGGAGAATCCTACGAGCAGTACTTC. Translating it yields CACYKAGESYEQYF.

In regard to this clone: One end of the junction varies from germline; a read error may be responsible. The chain combines TRBV5-6 with TRBJ2-6, with D perhaps matching TRBD1 (5 bases). CDR3 length: 17 residues. In germline, CDR1 is SGHDT, CDR2 YYEEEE. CDR3 DNA sequence: TGTGTCAGCAGCTTGGCCCGGACACTCCGCGGGGCCAACGTCCTGACTTTC. Translating it yields CVSSLARTLRGANVLTF.

The chain carries TRBV19 and TRBJ2-2; a weak D match, TRBD1 (6 bases). The CDR3 totals 15 residues. Trimming took 3 bases from V and 2 from J, leaving 10 bases between them. From germline, CDR1 is LNHDA and CDR2 SQIVND (reference sequence). CDR3 in DNA: TGTGCCAGTAGTATCCAGGGGAGTAACACCGGGGAGCTGTTTTTT. This codes for CASSIQGSNTGELFF.

This chain connects TRBV7-2 to TRBJ2-5; TRBD2 might be the D (5 bases). CDR3 length equals 12 residues. Trimming pared 5 bases from V and 7 bases from J, leaving 11 bases between. CDR1 SGHTA and CDR2 FQGNSA come from the germline V gene. CDR3 DNA: TGTGCCAGCAGCATAACTGAGGGGACCCAGTACTTC. It is translated as CASSITEGTQYF.

For the CDR3, the DNA is TGTGCCAGCAGCAAGACAGGGTCCCGCTCCTACGAGCAGTACTTC. This codes for CASSKTGSRSYEQYF. The rearrangement links TRBV5-4 to TRBJ2-7; 7 nucleotides match TRBD1. Trimming at V came to 4 bases and at J to 0 bases, leaving 7 bases not matched to a gene. Germline V lookup: CDR1 SGHNT, CDR2 YYREEE (reference sequence). The CDR3 covers 15 residues. Full variable domain (outside the CDR3, taken from reference TRBV5-4 and TRBJ2-7): ETGVTQSPTHLIKTRGQQVTLRCSSQSGHNTVSWYQQALGQGPQFIFQYYREEENGRGNFPPRFSGLQFPNYSSELNVNALELDDSALYLCASSKTGSRSYEQYFGPGTRLTVT.

The chain has TRBV7-7 and TRBJ2-2; D is unresolved. The CDR3 has 13 amino acids. Germline CDR1 reads SSHAT; CDR2 reads FNYEAQ (reference sequence). The V end lost 3 bases, the J end lost 3 bases, and 5 bases lay between the germline ends. CDR3 sequence reads: CASSFDYTGELFF. The CDR3, as DNA: TGTGCCAGCAGCTTCGACTACACCGGGGAGCTGTTTTTT.

This clone was observed a few times. J is TRBJ2-1 and V is TRBV14; 7 bases agree with TRBD2. V was clipped by 1 base and J by 6 bases; unmatched bases: 9. The CDR3 runs 16 residues. Per germline, CDR1 SGHDN and CDR2 FVKESK. CDR3 nucleotides: TGTGCCAGCAGCCAAGCTGCGGGAGTAGGAGGCAATGAGCAGTTCTTC. Its protein is CASSQAAGVGGNEQFF.

The chain uses TRBV6-6 and TRBJ2-3, with 7 bases matching TRBD2. The J segment lost 0 bases and the V segment lost 5 bases, leaving 8 bases of the junction unmatched. The CDR3 spans 16 residues. CDR1 and CDR2 (germline): MNHNY, SVGAGI (reference sequence). DNA for the CDR3: TGTGCCAGCAGTGGCAGTGGAGCGGGGAGCACAGATACGCAGTATTTT. Translation gives CASSGSGAGSTDTQYF.

The rearrangement uses TRBV12-2 and TRBJ2-3; TRBD2 is taken as the D call from the table, unchecked against the DNA. TRBV12-2 is given as a pseudogene. The length of the CDR3 is 16 residues. The CDR3 DNA reads TGTGCAAGTCGCTTTACATCCGGGACTAGCGAAAATACGCAGTATTTT. This sequence encodes CASRFTSGTSENTQYF.

The rearrangement links TRBV19 to TRBJ2-1; D not resolved. Germline V lookup: CDR1 LNHDA, CDR2 SQIVND (reference sequence). This CDR3 region has 14 residues. V gave up 3 bases and J gave up 1 base, with 7 bases separating them. CDR3 sequence: CASSIRLSYNEQFF. DNA for the CDR3: TGTGCCAGTAGTATCAGGTTGTCCTACAATGAGCAGTTCTTC.

The gene calls are TRBV3-1 (or the pseudogene TRBV3-2) and TRBJ1-6; 7 bases are a match to TRBD1. The CDR3 spans 14 residues. J gave up 8 bases and V 2 bases, and 3 bases lay outside the gene matches. From germline, CDR1 is LGHDT and CDR2 YNNKEL (reference sequence). CDR3 DNA: TGTGCCAGCAGCCAAAGGGACAGCCATTCACCCCTCCACTTT. It specifies CASSQRDSHSPLHF.

J is TRBJ2-5 and V is TRBV25-1; D is unresolved. The CDR3 loop spans 9 amino acids. From germline, CDR1 is MGHDK and CDR2 SYGVNS. Trimming stripped 10 bases from V and 6 bases from J, with 6 bases between. This CDR3 is CATPKTQYF. The CDR3 DNA reads TGTGCCACCCCGAAGACCCAGTACTTC.

This sequence joins TRBV12-3 or TRBV12-4 and TRBJ2-1; no clear D. Trimming took off 1 base at V and 2 bases at J, with 3 bases between the two ends. The CDR3 loop spans 13 amino acids. The CDR3 region has the DNA TGTGCCAGCAGTTTAGGCCCCTACAATGAGCAGTTCTTC. Residues: CASSLGPYNEQFF.

This clone turned up a few times. The chain links TRBV2 to TRBJ2-7, with D perhaps given as TRBD1 or TRBD2 (6 bases each). Trimming pared 8 bases from V and 6 bases from J, leaving 17 bases between. CDR3 size: 13 residues. Per the germline V gene, CDR1 is SNHLY and CDR2 is FYNNEI. The CDR3 nucleotides are TGTGCCAGCGGGGGGCGAGACGAAGGCGAGCAGTACTTC. This translates into CASGGRDEGEQYF.